The 11 T cell receptor beta chains below come from one sample, sequenced in a study of blood T cell repertoires in COVID-19. TCRdb's copy holds only in-frame clones and misses some; the assay was immunoSEQ multiplex PCR. This sample yields over 150,000 clones, of which around 87% are seen a single time; approximately 13% belongs to the top ten. The sample consisted of peripheral blood. These TCRs come from a woman in her seventies with COVID-19, enrolled during active disease.

The chain has TRBV4-2 and TRBJ1-5; 7 nucleotides align to TRBD1. The CDR3 has 14 amino acids. Germline CDR1 LGHNA, CDR2 YNFKEQ. J lost 9 bases, V lost 0 bases, and 5 bases had no gene match. CDR3 in DNA: TGTGCCAGCAGCCAAGATTACAGGGGTGGGCCCCAGCATTTT. This gives the protein CASSQDYRGGPQHF.

The V gene is TRBV4-2, the J gene TRBJ2-1; 13 positions match TRBD2. V lost 1 base to trimming and J lost 4 bases; unmatched junction nucleotides: 4. The CDR3 covers 17 residues. CDR1 and CDR2 (germline): LGHNA, YNFKEQ. CDR3 nucleotide sequence: TGTGCCAGCAGCCAAGGGGGACTAGCGGGACGGTACAATGAGCAGTTCTTC. Translation gives CASSQGGLAGRYNEQFF.

The count of this clone is one. This chain joins TRBV11-3 and TRBJ2-1, with D possibly matching TRBD2 (5 bases). V shed 3 bases and J shed 7 bases, with 7 bases lying between them. The CDR3 spans 12 residues. Germline V gene data show CDR1 as SGHNT and CDR2 as YENEEA. CDR3 DNA: TGTGCCAGCAGCTTGGGAGTTAATGAGCAGTTCTTC. It specifies CASSLGVNEQFF.

V gene TRBV19 combines with J gene TRBJ1-2; the D gene is possibly TRBD1 (6 bases). V gave up 4 bases and J gave up 3 bases, with 15 bases separating them. This CDR3 has 15 amino acids. Germline values: CDR1 LNHDA, CDR2 SQIVND (reference sequence). DNA of the CDR3: TGTGCCAGTAGTACCACCGGGACACCGTACTATGGCTACACCTTC. It specifies CASSTTGTPYYGYTF.

The chain is built from TRBV19 and TRBJ2-3; TRBD1 aligns across 8 bases. The CDR3 has 15 amino acids. J was trimmed by 4 bases and V by 5 bases; bases with no gene match: 8. Germline V gene data show CDR1 as LNHDA and CDR2 as SQIVND (reference sequence). DNA of the CDR3: TGTGCCAGTAGTCCGAACCCAGGGGGCGCAGATACGCAGTATTTT. Its protein is CASSPNPGGADTQYF.

The CDR3 loop reads CAWTGPGAQEAFF. The CDR3, as DNA: TGTGCCTGGACCGGGCCAGGGGCCCAGGAAGCTTTCTTT. The rearrangement links TRBV30 to TRBJ1-1; D perhaps matches TRBD1 (6 bases). The germline gives CDR1 GTSNPN, CDR2 SVGIG (reference sequence). Trimming stripped 4 bases from V and 8 bases from J, with 17 bases between. The CDR3 sequence is 13 residues long.

This sequence joins TRBV4-1 and TRBJ2-6; possibly TRBD1 for D (6 bases). The CDR3 sequence is 15 residues long. Germline V gives CDR1 MGHRA, CDR2 YSYEKL. Between the trimmed V and J ends, which lost 6 bases and 3 bases, there was a span of 12 bases. The CDR3 loop reads CASRNNRDGANVLTF. As DNA, the CDR3 is TGCGCCAGCAGGAACAACAGGGATGGGGCCAACGTCCTGACTTTC.

The V gene is TRBV4-3, the J gene TRBJ2-1; no reliable D call. From germline, CDR1 is LGHNA and CDR2 YSLEER. Deletions cut 3 bases from V and 8 bases from J, with 11 bases between. This CDR3 is built from 13 residues. The CDR3 here is CASSHLLAYEQFF. CDR3 coding DNA: TGCGCCAGCAGCCATCTCTTAGCCTATGAGCAGTTCTTC.

The gene calls are TRBV27 and TRBJ1-4; a possible D gene is TRBD1 (5 bases). The CDR3 runs 15 residues. Germline V CDR1 and CDR2: MNHEY, SMNVEV (reference sequence). V lost 5 bases, J lost 8 bases, and 18 bases lay in between. The CDR3, as DNA: TGTGCCAGCAGTCCCCCCGGGGGTATTGGAGAAAAACTGTTTTTT. Its translation is CASSPPGGIGEKLFF. Full variable domain (outside the CDR3, taken from reference TRBV27 and TRBJ1-4): EAQVTQNPRYLITVTGKKLTVTCSQNMNHEYMSWYRQDPGLGLRQIYYSMNVEVTDKGDVPEGYKVSRKEKRNFPLILESPSPNQTSLYFCASSPPGGIGEKLFFGSGTQLSVL.

The chain couples TRBV19 to TRBJ2-1; TRBD1 matches 10 bases. The CDR3 loop spans 15 amino acids. Germline values: CDR1 LNHDA, CDR2 SQIVND (reference sequence). Trimming removed 1 base from V and 3 bases from J; junction bases left unmatched: 0. In DNA, the CDR3 is TGTGCCAGTAGTATAGGGACAGGGGGCTACAATGAGCAGTTCTTC. Encoded protein: CASSIGTGGYNEQFF.

V and J are TRBV29-1 and TRBJ2-7; 11 bases map to TRBD2. Germline V lookup: CDR1 SQVTM, CDR2 ANQGSEA. This CDR3 contains 13 residues. Losses at the gene ends were 6 bases for V and 4 bases for J; bases not matched to a gene: 5. The CDR3 region is CSVRLAGIYEQYF. The CDR3 DNA sequence: TGCAGCGTCCGACTAGCGGGGATTTACGAGCAGTACTTC.